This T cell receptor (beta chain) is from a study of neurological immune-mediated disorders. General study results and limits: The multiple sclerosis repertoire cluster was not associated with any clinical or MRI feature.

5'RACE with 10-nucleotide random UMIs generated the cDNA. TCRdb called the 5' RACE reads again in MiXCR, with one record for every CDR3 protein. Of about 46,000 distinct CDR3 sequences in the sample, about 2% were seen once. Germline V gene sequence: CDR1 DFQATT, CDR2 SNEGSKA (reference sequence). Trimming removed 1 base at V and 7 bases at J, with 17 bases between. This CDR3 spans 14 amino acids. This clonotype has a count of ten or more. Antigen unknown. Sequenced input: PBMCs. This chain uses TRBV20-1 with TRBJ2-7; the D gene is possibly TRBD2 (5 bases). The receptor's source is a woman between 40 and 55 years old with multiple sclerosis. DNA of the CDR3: TGCAGTGCTAGAGGGACCTCCGGGATGCGGGAGCAGTACTTC. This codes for CSARGTSGMREQYF.